Below, 13 T cell receptor beta chains from the same sample are listed, as sequenced in a study of blood T cell repertoires in COVID-19. Sequenced by immunoSEQ multiplex PCR; TCRdb stores in-frame clones only, minus some. The repertoire consists of around 25,000 clones, with over 85% occurring once and the leading ten covering 2.5% to 3%. Sequencing was done on a sample of peripheral blood. These receptors all stem from a human donor in a cohort sampled during active COVID-19.

The chain carries TRBV7-9 and TRBJ2-7; 8 bases map to TRBD1. The CDR3 has 13 amino acids. The J segment lost 3 bases and the V segment lost 5 bases, leaving 3 bases of the junction unmatched. CDR1 SEHNR and CDR2 FQNEAQ come from the germline V gene (reference sequence). CDR3 DNA: TGTGCCAGCAGCGCAGACAGGGGCTACGAGCAGTACTTC. Encoded protein: CASSADRGYEQYF.

V gene TRBV19 combines with J gene TRBJ2-3; 8 bases fit TRBD1. The CDR3 consists of 13 residues. The J segment lost 8 bases and the V segment lost 1 base, leaving 2 bases of the junction unmatched. Germline values: CDR1 LNHDA, CDR2 SQIVND (reference sequence). The CDR3 loop is CASSIGGQGTQYF. The CDR3 coding sequence is TGTGCCAGTAGTATAGGTGGACAGGGTACGCAGTATTTT.

This chain links TRBV2 with TRBJ1-1, with D uncertain. Trimming took off 7 bases at V and 3 bases at J, with 12 bases between the two ends. Germline V lookup: CDR1 SNHLY, CDR2 FYNNEI. This CDR3 contains 13 residues. The CDR3 reads CASTPLADTEAFF. The CDR3, as DNA: TGTGCCAGCACGCCGCTGGCGGACACTGAAGCTTTCTTT.

The V call is TRBV28, the J call TRBJ2-7; TRBD2 agrees at 8 bases. V gave up 3 bases and J gave up 4 bases; unmatched junction bases: 8. The CDR3 extends over 15 amino acids. Per the germline V gene, CDR1 is MDHEN and CDR2 is SYDVKM. The CDR3 DNA is TGTGCCAGCAGTTTCATGAGCGGGAGTATGTACGAGCAGTACTTC. Protein product: CASSFMSGSMYEQYF. Complete variable domain (other parts from reference TRBV28 and TRBJ2-7): DVKVTQSSRYLVKRTGEKVFLECVQDMDHENMFWYRQDPGLGLRLIYFSYDVKMKEKGDIPEGYSVSREKKERFSLILESASTNQTSMYLCASSFMSGSMYEQYFGPGTRLTVT.

V usage is TRBV12-3 or TRBV12-4 and J usage is TRBJ1-1; 9 nucleotides line up with TRBD1. With 6 bases clipped from V and 9 bases from J, the junction kept 2 bases outside the gene matches. This CDR3 comprises 11 residues. The CDR3 DNA reads as TGTGCCAGCAGCGACAGGGGGAAAGCTTTCTTT. It is translated as CASSDRGKAFF.

This chain connects TRBV18 to TRBJ2-7; 7 bases match TRBD2. V shed 0 bases and J 0 bases; nucleotides not matched to a gene: 5. The germline gives CDR1 KGHSH, CDR2 LQKENI. The CDR3 consists of 16 residues. In nucleotides, the CDR3 is TGTGCCAGCTCACCACCGTCGGGGGGAAGCTCCTACGAGCAGTACTTC. Translating it yields CASSPPSGGSSYEQYF. The full variable domain, rest sourced from reference TRBV18 and TRBJ2-7, is NAGVMQNPRHLVRRRGQEARLRCSPMKGHSHVYWYRQLPEEGLKFMVYLQKENIIDESGMPKERFSAEFPKEGPSILRIQQVVRGDSAAYFCASSPPSGGSSYEQYFGPGTRLTVT.

J is TRBJ1-6 and V is TRBV18; 8 bases are a match to TRBD1. The CDR3 contains 14 residues. Germline V gene sequence: CDR1 KGHSH, CDR2 LQKENI. V was clipped by 5 bases and J by 5 bases; unmatched bases: 2. Here the CDR3 reads CASSTGQDNSPLHF. For the CDR3, the DNA is TGTGCCAGCTCAACGGGACAGGATAATTCACCCCTCCACTTT.

The rearrangement joins TRBV18 to TRBJ1-2; D may be TRBD1 (6 bases). Germline values: CDR1 KGHSH, CDR2 LQKENI. The CDR3 runs to 12 residues. The V end was cut by 9 bases, the J end by 4 bases, with 12 bases between. In DNA, the CDR3 is TGTGCCAGTGCCAGGGGTCCCTATGGCTACACCTTC. Amino acids: CASARGPYGYTF.

The chain couples TRBV6-5 to TRBJ2-2, with unresolved D. Germline V gene data show CDR1 as MNHEY and CDR2 as SVGAGI. CDR3 length: 12 residues. V lost 6 bases and J lost 5, with 7 bases in between. The CDR3 bases are TGTGCCAGCAGGCCAGTAACCGGGGAGCTGTTTTTT. Amino acid sequence: CASRPVTGELFF.

The gene calls are TRBV7-9 and TRBJ2-7, with D perhaps TRBD2 (5 bases). The CDR3 has 14 residues. Germline CDR1 is SEHNR and CDR2 is FQNEAQ (reference sequence). The V and J ends lost 1 base and 5 bases respectively, with 12 bases between them. CDR3 residues: CASSLGGEIHEQYF. The CDR3 region has the DNA TGTGCCAGCAGCTTAGGGGGAGAGATCCACGAGCAGTACTTC.

The chain employs TRBV11-2 and TRBJ1-1; D is possibly TRBD1 (6 bases). Germline loops: CDR1 SGHAT, CDR2 FQNNGV. Between the trimmed V and J ends, which lost 5 bases and 11 bases, there was a span of 27 bases. This CDR3 has 16 residues. CDR3: CASSRGGRARGEQAFF. The DNA of the CDR3 is TGTGCCAGCAGCCGTGGTGGCAGGGCCAGGGGTGAGCAGGCTTTCTTT.

The rearrangement joins TRBV2 to TRBJ1-4; D is undetermined. The ends were cut back, 5 bases at V and 10 bases at J, with 17 bases in the middle. Germline loops: CDR1 SNHLY, CDR2 FYNNEI. The CDR3 sequence is 14 residues long. CDR3 nucleotide sequence: TGTGCCAGCAGTCCGGTAACCTCGGGAACAAAACTGTTTTTT. Encoded protein: CASSPVTSGTKLFF.

This rearrangement joins TRBV11-2 to TRBJ2-1; tentative D call: TRBD1 (7 bases). Deletions cut 2 bases from V and 2 bases from J, with 13 bases between. Germline V gene lookup returns CDR1 SGHAT and CDR2 FQNNGV. The CDR3 is 16 amino acids. The CDR3 sequence: CASSLPGDSTYNEQFF. CDR3 in DNA: TGTGCCAGCAGCTTACCGGGGGACAGTACCTACAATGAGCAGTTCTTC.